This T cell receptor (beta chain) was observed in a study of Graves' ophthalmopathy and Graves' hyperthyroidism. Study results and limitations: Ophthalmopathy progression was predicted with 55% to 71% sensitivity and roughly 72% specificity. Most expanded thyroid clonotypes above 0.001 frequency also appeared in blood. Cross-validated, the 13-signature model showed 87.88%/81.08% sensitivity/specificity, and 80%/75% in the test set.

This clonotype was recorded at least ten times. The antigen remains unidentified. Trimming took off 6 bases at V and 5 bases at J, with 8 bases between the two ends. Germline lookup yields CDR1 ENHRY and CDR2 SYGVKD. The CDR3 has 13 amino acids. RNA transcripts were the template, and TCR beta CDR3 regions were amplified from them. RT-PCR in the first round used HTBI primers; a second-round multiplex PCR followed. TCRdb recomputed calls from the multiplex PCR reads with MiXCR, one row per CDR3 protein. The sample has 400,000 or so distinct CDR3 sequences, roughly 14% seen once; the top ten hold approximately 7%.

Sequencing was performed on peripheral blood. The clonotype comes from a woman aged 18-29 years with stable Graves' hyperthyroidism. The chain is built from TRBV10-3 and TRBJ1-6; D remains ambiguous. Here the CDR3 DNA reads TGTGCCATCAGGGGGTCGGATAATTCACCCCTCCACTTT. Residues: CAIRGSDNSPLHF.